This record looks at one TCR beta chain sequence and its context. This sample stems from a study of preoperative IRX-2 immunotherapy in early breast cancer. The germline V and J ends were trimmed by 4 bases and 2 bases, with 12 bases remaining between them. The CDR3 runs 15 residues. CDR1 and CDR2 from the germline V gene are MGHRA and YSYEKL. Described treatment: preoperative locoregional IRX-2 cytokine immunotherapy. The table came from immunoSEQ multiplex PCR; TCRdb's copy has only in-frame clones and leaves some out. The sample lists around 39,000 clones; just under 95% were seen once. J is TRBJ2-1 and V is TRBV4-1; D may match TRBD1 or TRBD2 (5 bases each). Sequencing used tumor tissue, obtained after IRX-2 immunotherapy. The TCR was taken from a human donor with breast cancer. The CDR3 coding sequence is TGCGCCAGCAGCCCCCGGGACGGAACCTACAATGAGCAGTTCTTC. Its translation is CASSPRDGTYNEQFF.